One and the same sample provided the 27 T cell receptor beta chains below, sequenced in a study of PD-1 blockade in classical Hodgkin lymphoma. Profiled with immunoSEQ multiplex PCR; TCRdb holds only in-frame clones, not every one. The data show roughly 30,000 clones, roughly 70% seen once. Relapses following autologous stem cell transplantation were seen in all patients, with brentuximab vedotin exposure varying. The sequencing used peripheral blood mononuclear cells (PBMCs), collected before the second cycle of nivolumab. The source of these receptors is a human donor with classical Hodgkin lymphoma.

The V call is TRBV6-1, the J call TRBJ2-5, with 8 bases fitting TRBD1. CDR1 is MNHNS, CDR2 SASEGT, per germline. The CDR3 runs 15 residues. J lost 1 base, V lost 2 bases, and 3 bases had no gene match. The CDR3 here is CASSEFTGGQETQYF. CDR3 in DNA: TGTGCCAGCAGTGAATTCACAGGGGGCCAAGAGACCCAGTACTTC.

V usage is TRBV18 and J usage is TRBJ2-5; D is tentatively TRBD1 or TRBD2 (7 bases each). With 3 bases removed from V and 2 bases from J, the gap between germline ends came to 16 bases. This CDR3 contains 16 residues. Germline V gene data show CDR1 as KGHSH and CDR2 as LQKENI. CDR3 sequence: CASSPVRQGGQETQYF. The CDR3 DNA reads as TGTGCCAGCTCACCCGTAAGACAGGGAGGGCAAGAGACCCAGTACTTC. Combining the CDR3 with reference TRBV18 and TRBJ2-5 gives the whole variable domain NAGVMQNPRHLVRRRGQEARLRCSPMKGHSHVYWYRQLPEEGLKFMVYLQKENIIDESGMPKERFSAEFPKEGPSILRIQQVVRGDSAAYFCASSPVRQGGQETQYFGPGTRLLVL.

The chain recombines TRBV10-3 with TRBJ2-2; TRBD1 matches 8 bases. Germline-derived CDR1 and CDR2 are ENHRY and SYGVKD. V was pared by 2 bases and J by 8 bases, with 4 bases of the junction left unmatched. This CDR3 contains 14 residues. This CDR3 reads CAISEQGAVGELFF. Written as DNA, the CDR3 is TGTGCCATCAGTGAGCAGGGGGCGGTGGGGGAGCTGTTTTTT.

Written as DNA, the CDR3 is TGTGCCAGCAGCTCACAGGGACCCGAGCAGTACGTC. It codes for CASSSQGPEQYV. V usage is TRBV7-9 and J usage is TRBJ2-7; perhaps TRBD1 as D (6 bases). Deletions cut 4 bases from V and 6 bases from J, with 10 bases between. The CDR3 covers 12 residues. Looked up from germline, CDR1 is SEHNR and CDR2 is FQNEAQ (reference sequence).

This chain links TRBV5-4 with TRBJ2-6; D is undetermined. This CDR3 has 18 residues. Germline V CDR1 and CDR2: SGHNT, YYREEE (reference sequence). Trimming took 4 bases from V and 4 from J, leaving 21 bases between them. The CDR3 sequence is CASSEEAGLTLGANVLTF. Here the CDR3 DNA reads TGTGCCAGCAGCGAAGAGGCAGGTCTTACGTTGGGGGCCAACGTCCTGACTTTC.

The rearrangement uses TRBV19 and TRBJ2-5, with D possibly being TRBD1 (6 bases). Germline V CDR1 and CDR2: LNHDA, SQIVND (reference sequence). The CDR3 loop spans 15 amino acids. Trimming pared 3 bases from V and 2 bases from J, leaving 13 bases between. The chain's CDR3 is CASSMSGTLQETQYF. For the CDR3, the DNA is TGTGCCAGTAGTATGTCCGGGACACTACAAGAGACCCAGTACTTC.

The chain carries TRBV2 and TRBJ1-1; no definite D call. The length of the CDR3 is 14 residues. Looked up from germline, CDR1 is SNHLY and CDR2 is FYNNEI. V was trimmed by 3 bases and J by 2 bases, leaving 10 bases between them. The CDR3 DNA reads as TGTGCCAGCAGTGAGAAATCTCTTAACACTGAAGCTTTCTTT. It yields the protein CASSEKSLNTEAFF. The whole variable domain, remainder taken from reference TRBV2 and TRBJ1-1, is EPEVTQTPSHQVTQMGQEVILRCVPISNHLYFYWYRQILGQKVEFLVSFYNNEISEKSEIFDDQFSVERPDGSNFTLKIRSTKLEDSAMYFCASSEKSLNTEAFFGQGTRLTVV.

This clone was seen more than once but under ten times. The V and J genes are TRBV6-1 and TRBJ1-3, with D uncertain. This CDR3 is built from 13 residues. V was clipped by 7 bases and J by 3 bases, with 10 bases between them. CDR1 and CDR2 from the germline V gene are MNHNS and SASEGT. For the CDR3, the DNA is TGTGCCAGCATTATTTCCCGTGGAAACACCATATATTTT. As protein: CASIISRGNTIYF.

This chain links TRBV19 with TRBJ1-2; weak D call: TRBD1 (6 bases). The CDR3 contains 13 residues. V dropped 7 bases and J dropped 3 bases, with 12 bases sitting between them. Germline V gene lookup returns CDR1 LNHDA and CDR2 SQIVND (reference sequence). CDR3 sequence: CASNWAGDYGYTF. DNA of the CDR3: TGTGCCAGTAATTGGGCAGGGGACTATGGCTACACCTTC.

The V and J genes are TRBV28 and TRBJ1-5; D might be TRBD1 (5 bases). The CDR3 has 14 residues. Trimming took off 2 bases at V and 6 bases at J, with 11 bases between the two ends. Germline V gene lookup returns CDR1 MDHEN and CDR2 SYDVKM. The CDR3 DNA sequence: TGTGCCAGCAGTTTACCGGGGACGGTTCAGCCCCAGCATTTT. Its translation is CASSLPGTVQPQHF.

This clone was observed a handful of times. The rearrangement links TRBV5-8 to TRBJ1-1, with 7 bases lining up with TRBD1. This CDR3 comprises 14 residues. The junction had 4 bases not matched to a gene; V was cut back by 1 base and J by 4 bases. Germline values: CDR1 SGHTS, CDR2 YDEGEE. The CDR3 sequence is CASSLFQGGTEAFF. CDR3 bases: TGTGCCAGCAGCTTGTTCCAGGGGGGCACTGAAGCTTTCTTT.

This sequence joins TRBV7-2 and TRBJ2-3; D ambiguous. Germline V lookup: CDR1 SGHTA, CDR2 FQGNSA. The CDR3 is 13 amino acids. Trimming left V 5 bases short and J 5 bases short, with 11 bases between. The CDR3 region has the DNA TGTGCCAGCAGCCACGGCCTTATAGATACGCAGTATTTT. Protein sequence: CASSHGLIDTQYF.

V gene TRBV14 combines with J gene TRBJ1-2; D gene ambiguous. CDR1 and CDR2 (germline): SGHDN, FVKESK. V was trimmed by 1 base and J by 0 bases, leaving 12 bases between them. CDR3 length: 16 residues. CDR3 region: CASSQGRGYPNYGYTF. CDR3 nucleotide sequence: TGTGCCAGCAGCCAAGGGCGGGGTTACCCTAACTATGGCTACACCTTC.

This chain joins TRBV28 and TRBJ1-2, with D possibly matching TRBD1 (6 bases). Germline V gene data show CDR1 as MDHEN and CDR2 as SYDVKM. This CDR3 region has 13 residues. The V and J ends lost 6 bases and 4 bases respectively, with 12 bases between them. CDR3 in amino acids: CASRKLTGYGYTF. CDR3 nucleotides: TGTGCCAGCAGAAAGTTGACAGGCTATGGCTACACCTTC.

This clone was counted between two and nine times. The chain is built from TRBV2 and TRBJ1-1; no clear D. Trimming took off 7 bases at V and 7 bases at J, with 7 bases between the two ends. Per germline, CDR1 SNHLY and CDR2 FYNNEI. This CDR3 spans 10 amino acids. The CDR3: CASMAIEAFF. The CDR3 DNA follows: TGTGCCAGCATGGCTATTGAAGCTTTCTTT.

The chain links TRBV6-5 to TRBJ2-1; D might be TRBD1 (6 bases). This CDR3 comprises 11 residues. The V end was cut by 6 bases, the J end by 9 bases, with 9 bases between. Germline V gives CDR1 MNHEY, CDR2 SVGAGI. The CDR3 region is CASRSGAEQFF. The CDR3, as DNA: TGTGCCAGCAGGTCAGGGGCTGAGCAGTTCTTC.

The V call is TRBV6-6, the J call TRBJ2-7; D is undetermined. Germline assignment: CDR1 MNHNY and CDR2 SVGAGI (reference sequence). The CDR3 spans 15 residues. Trimming took 5 bases from V and 0 from J, leaving 14 bases between them. The DNA of the CDR3 is TGTGCCAGCAGTGCAGAGCAAATACGCTCCTACGAGCAGTACTTC. It is translated as CASSAEQIRSYEQYF.

There are a few counts of this clone. The chain combines TRBV11-2 with TRBJ1-2, with TRBD1 matching over 9 bases. Trimming took 5 bases from V and 6 from J; bases not matched to a gene: 7. The CDR3 has 14 residues. Germline-derived CDR1 and CDR2 are SGHAT and FQNNGV. This CDR3 reads CASSASQGADGYTF. DNA of the CDR3: TGTGCCAGCAGCGCGTCACAGGGGGCAGATGGCTACACCTTC.

With regard to this clone: Mismatch with germline at one junction end may stem from a read error. The gene calls are TRBV5-8 and TRBJ1-2, with TRBD1 matching 7 bases. Per germline, CDR1 SGHTS and CDR2 YDEGEE. This CDR3 has 16 amino acids. The CDR3 is CVSSPRGVLVTYGYTF. Here the CDR3 DNA reads TGTGTCAGCAGCCCCAGGGGGGTTTTGGTTACTTATGGCTACACCTTC.

The chain links TRBV6-5 to TRBJ2-2; TRBD1 aligns across 8 bases. Germline V lookup: CDR1 MNHEY, CDR2 SVGAGI. V was pared by 6 bases and J by 6 bases, with 9 bases of the junction left unmatched. There are 15 residues in the CDR3. CDR3 nucleotides: TGTGCCAGCAGCAAGGACAGGGTAGTCGCCGGGGAGCTGTTTTTT. It encodes CASSKDRVVAGELFF.

The rearrangement uses TRBV30 and TRBJ1-1; unclear D gene. V was clipped by 4 bases and J by 4 bases, with 13 bases between them. Germline assignment: CDR1 GTSNPN and CDR2 SVGIG (reference sequence). This CDR3 spans 13 amino acids. CDR3 nucleotides: TGTGCCTGGATAGTAGGGCTAGGCACTGAAGCTTTCTTT. The encoded protein is CAWIVGLGTEAFF. The full variable domain, with the rest looked up from reference TRBV30 and TRBJ1-1, is SQTIHQWPATLVQPVGSPLSLECTVEGTSNPNLYWYRQAAGRGLQLLFYSVGIGQISSEVPQNLSASRPQDRQFILSSKKLLLSDSGFYLCAWIVGLGTEAFFGQGTRLTVV.

This clone was seen a handful of times. J is TRBJ1-4 and V is TRBV5-1, with 8 bases matching TRBD1. The CDR3 totals 14 residues. CDR1 is SGHRS, CDR2 YFSETQ, per germline. The V gene end was trimmed by 4 bases and the J gene end by 8 bases; junction bases not matched to a gene: 7. The CDR3 region has the DNA TGCGCCAGCAGCCTGGACAGGGCCCGGGAAAAACTGTTTTTT. The encoded protein is CASSLDRAREKLFF.

The rearrangement links TRBV7-9 to TRBJ2-2; the D gene could be TRBD1 or TRBD2 (6 bases each). Trimming left V 2 bases short and J 2 bases short, with 12 bases between. The V gene's germline CDR1 is SEHNR and CDR2 FQNEAQ (reference sequence). The length of the CDR3 is 16 residues. The CDR3 reads CASSLRRGANTGELFF. The CDR3 DNA follows: TGTGCCAGCAGCTTACGAAGGGGGGCAAACACCGGGGAGCTGTTTTTT.

This clone has only a few counts. This chain connects TRBV11-2 to TRBJ1-5; 10 bases map to TRBD1. V dropped 6 bases and J dropped 3; count of bases not matched to a gene: 5. Germline V gene sequence: CDR1 SGHAT, CDR2 FQNNGV. The CDR3 covers 15 residues. The CDR3 here is CASSLTGGNNQPQHF. The CDR3 DNA reads as TGTGCCAGCAGTTTGACAGGGGGCAACAATCAGCCCCAGCATTTT.

CDR3 in amino acids: CAWSRSDTQYF. CDR3 coding DNA: TGTGCCTGGAGTCGGTCAGATACGCAGTATTTT. The rearrangement joins TRBV30 to TRBJ2-3; no reliable D call. V lost 2 bases and J lost 4, with 4 bases in between. Looked up from germline, CDR1 is GTSNPN and CDR2 is SVGIG (reference sequence). The length of the CDR3 is 11 residues.

The CDR3 is CASSADRGTEAFF. Written as DNA, the CDR3 is TGTGCCAGCAGTGCTGACAGGGGAACTGAAGCTTTCTTT. V is TRBV6-4 and J is TRBJ1-1; 8 bases line up with TRBD1. The V and J ends lost 4 bases and 5 bases, in that order; junction bases with no gene match: 3. Per the germline V gene, CDR1 is MRHNA and CDR2 is SNTAGT. The CDR3 loop spans 13 amino acids.

The chain carries TRBV9 and TRBJ1-1; 7 bases map to TRBD1. Losses at the gene ends were 3 bases for V and 0 bases for J; bases not matched to a gene: 5. CDR3 length: 15 amino acids. The germline V gene encodes CDR1 SGDLS and CDR2 YYNGEE. For the CDR3, the DNA is TGTGCCAGCAGCGGGGACAGTGGCATGAACACTGAAGCTTTCTTT. Translating gives CASSGDSGMNTEAFF.